This T cell receptor beta chain originates from a study of control samples from healthy donors and cancer patients. The germline gives CDR1 MNHEY, CDR2 SMNVEV (reference sequence). The trim removed 9 bases at V and 3 bases at J, leaving 10 bases unmatched. The CDR3 has 14 amino acids. Profiled with immunoSEQ multiplex PCR; TCRdb holds only in-frame clones, not every one. The sample shows about 120,000 clones, around 91% of them seen only once. This clone was picked up one time. The J gene is TRBJ1-1, the V gene TRBV27; TRBD1 matches at 7 bases. The sequenced sample consisted of PBMCs. The TCR comes from a woman aged 45-65 years with colorectal cancer. CDR3 in amino acids: CASQETGIHTEAFF. The CDR3 bases are TGTGCCAGTCAGGAGACAGGGATCCACACTGAAGCTTTCTTT.